This T cell receptor (beta chain) emerged from a study of blood T cell repertoires in COVID-19. Study at large: Samples representing acute and convalescent COVID-19 were sourced from the United States, Italy and Spain.

CDR1 and CDR2 from the germline V gene are SQVTM and ANQGSEA. Trimming cost V 6 bases and J 8 bases; bases outside gene matches: 4. This CDR3 comprises 11 residues. This clone has only one observation. Per the authors' pipeline: Estimation of nucleated cell counts relied on the amplification of reference gene primers. Sequencing used immunoSEQ multiplex PCR; TCRdb keeps in-frame clones, though not all of them. The V and J calls and clone size are taken from that table; D and trimming were inferred from the DNA. Of tens of thousands of clones in the sample, about 93% were seen once. This TCR was recovered from a woman in her forties or fifties in a cohort sampled during active COVID-19. This sequence joins TRBV29-1 and TRBJ1-2, with 9 nucleotides matching TRBD1. Sequencing used peripheral blood. The CDR3 nucleotides read TGCAGCGTCGGGACAGGGAAGGGCTACACCTTC. This encodes CSVGTGKGYTF. Based on the CDR3 plus reference TRBV29-1 and TRBJ1-2, the full variable domain is SAVISQKPSRDICQRGTSLTIQCQVDSQVTMMFWYRQQPGQSLTLIATANQGSEATYESGFVIDKFPISRPNLTFSTLTVSNMSPEDSSIYLCSVGTGKGYTFGSGTRLTVV.